These 3 T cell receptor beta chains were all obtained from the same sample, sequenced in a study of T cell repertoires in cytomegalovirus infection. No antigen has been identified for these receptors. Each CDR3 protein is one row after TCRdb ran MiXCR on the reads. The sample comprises around 800,000 distinct CDR3 sequences, around a third of which are singletons, and around an eighth rests with the top ten. The source was cultured CD8+ T cells from PBMCs, collected from culture after CMV antigen stimulation. The receptor set was obtained from a human donor in good health (CMV status not recorded). Some clones in this sample may be carry-over from other donors' samples.

In this sample, this clonotype turned up many times. The chain couples TRBV7-2 to TRBJ2-2; D is possibly TRBD2 (6 bases). V lost 5 bases to trimming and J lost 9 bases, with 13 bases between them. This CDR3 is built from 13 residues. CDR1 is SGHTA, CDR2 FQGNSA, per germline. CDR3 in amino acids: CASSPGTWWELFF. CDR3 DNA: TGTGCCAGCAGCCCCGGGACTTGGTGGGAGCTGTTTTTT.

The V and J genes are TRBV7-6 and TRBJ2-4, with 7 nucleotides matching TRBD1. The germline V gene has CDR1 SGHVS and CDR2 FNYEAQ. With V trimmed by 1 base and J by 2 bases, 5 bases remained unmatched. The CDR3 is 16 amino acids. As DNA, the CDR3 is TGTGCCAGCAGCTTAGAGACAGGGAAGACCAAAAACATTCAGTACTTC. As protein: CASSLETGKTKNIQYF.

The genes are TRBV27 and TRBJ2-5; 10 nucleotides match TRBD1. Germline V gene lookup returns CDR1 MNHEY and CDR2 SMNVEV (reference sequence). V shed 5 bases and J 5 bases; nucleotides not matched to a gene: 11. The CDR3 contains 16 residues. CDR3 nucleotides: TGTGCCAGCAGTCGATCCGGGACAGGGGTCGGGGAGACCCAGTACTTC. Translating it yields CASSRSGTGVGETQYF.